A selection of T cell receptor beta chains follows, all from one sample in a study of blood T cell repertoires in COVID-19. Sequencing used immunoSEQ multiplex PCR; TCRdb keeps in-frame clones, though not all of them. The sample consists of more than 60,000 clones, 87% of them appearing once. Sequenced material: peripheral blood. The receptors come from an elderly woman with active or convalescent COVID-19. Each CDR3 is given with its conserved first and last residue. The order of the fields is V gene, CDR3 length, J gene, D gene, clone size, CDR3 protein, CDR3 DNA. The D gene is left open where the match is weak. Clone size is stated in some rows and not others, as once, few, many or a class when expanded.

TRBV5-5	18	TRBJ2-2	TRBD2	once	CASSLSPTSGVITGELFF	TGTGCCAGCAGCTTATCACCGACTAGCGGGGTAATAACCGGGGAGCTGTTTTTT
TRBV6-5	13	TRBJ1-2	NA	NA	CASSYAEHYGYTF	TGTGCCAGCAGTTATGCAGAACACTATGGCTACACCTTC
TRBV19	18	TRBJ2-5	TRBD2	NA	CASSTSISGGPFLETQYF	TGTGCCAGTAGTACCTCAATTAGCGGGGGCCCCTTTTTAGAGACCCAGTACTTC
TRBV27	15	TRBJ1-4	TRBD1	NA	CASRIGRQGREKLFF	TGTGCCAGCAGAATCGGGCGACAGGGTAGAGAAAAACTGTTTTTT
TRBV24-1	16	TRBJ2-3	TRBD1	NA	CATSDLTGVNTDTQYF	TGTGCCACCAGTGATTTGACAGGGGTAAACACAGATACGCAGTATTTT
TRBV7-2	15	TRBJ2-3	TRBD2	once	CASSLGGGVANTQYF	TGTGCCAGCAGCTTAGGTGGGGGGGTTGCAAATACGCAGTATTTT
TRBV19	13	TRBJ2-3	TRBD1	NA	CASTVTGADTQYF	TGTGCCAGTACCGTGACAGGGGCAGATACGCAGTATTTT
TRBV7-8	17	TRBJ2-7	TRBD1	NA	CASSRVGTGGTHYEQYF	TGTGCCAGCAGCCGAGTTGGGACAGGGGGCACCCACTACGAGCAGTACTTC
TRBV9	14	TRBJ1-4	TRBD1	NA	CASSADRGSEKLFF	TGTGCCAGCAGCGCGGACAGGGGGAGTGAAAAACTGTTTTTT
TRBV18	13	TRBJ1-5	TRBD1	NA	CASSPDRDQPQHF	TGTGCCAGCTCACCAGACAGGGATCAGCCCCAGCATTTT
TRBV5-1	15	TRBJ2-4	NA	NA	CASSLTTGTKNIQYF	TGCGCCAGCAGCTTGACGACAGGGACTAAAAACATTCAGTACTTC
TRBV10-3	14	TRBJ2-2	TRBD2	NA	CAIREISGAGELFF	TGTGCCATCAGAGAGATTAGCGGGGCCGGGGAGCTGTTTTTT
TRBV12-3/TRBV12-4	12	TRBJ2-7	NA	few	CASSSGSGTLDF	TGTGCCAGCAGTTCCGGATCCGGGACACTCGACTTC
TRBV28	15	TRBJ2-7	TRBD1	NA	CASSLGGQGIYEQYF	TGTGCCAGCAGTTTAGGGGGACAGGGTATCTACGAGCAGTACTTC
TRBV28	14	TRBJ1-2	TRBD1	NA	CASSTAGTAYGYTF	TGTGCCAGCAGTACAGCCGGGACAGCCTATGGCTACACCTTC
TRBV28	16	TRBJ2-2	NA	few	CASSPWEEGNTGELFF	TGTGCCAGCAGCCCCTGGGAGGAGGGAAACACCGGGGAGCTGTTTTTT
TRBV28	12	TRBJ1-1	NA	NA	CASRETGTEAFF	TGTGCCAGCAGGGAAACAGGGACTGAAGCTTTCTTT
TRBV6-5	15	TRBJ1-6	TRBD1	NA	CASRSRQGTNSPLHF	TGTGCCAGCAGATCCCGACAGGGTACTAATTCACCCCTCCACTTT
TRBV11-2	18	TRBJ2-3	TRBD2	NA	CASSPIAGGPAGTDTQYF	TGTGCCAGCAGCCCTATAGCGGGAGGGCCTGCGGGCACAGATACGCAGTATTTT
TRBV3-1/TRBV3-2	16	TRBJ2-5	TRBD2	NA	CASSQGRGGFQETQYF	TGTGCCAGCAGCCAAGGGCGGGGGGGTTTTCAAGAGACCCAGTACTTC
TRBV12-3/TRBV12-4	13	TRBJ2-3	NA	NA	CASSFLASDTQYF	TGTGCCAGCAGTTTTCTAGCGTCAGATACGCAGTATTTT
TRBV7-2	15	TRBJ2-2	NA	NA	CASSLSLSGTGELFF	TGTGCCAGCAGCTTAAGCCTTTCAGGGACCGGGGAGCTGTTTTTT
TRBV10-2	13	TRBJ2-5	TRBD1	NA	CASRTGGGETQYF	TGCGCCAGCAGGACAGGGGGCGGGGAGACCCAGTACTTC
TRBV5-1	15	TRBJ1-1	NA	NA	CASQEEEVLNTEAFF	TGCGCCAGCCAAGAGGAGGAAGTCCTGAACACTGAAGCTTTCTTT
TRBV12-3/TRBV12-4	13	TRBJ1-6	NA	NA	CASSLGQNSPLHF	TGTGCCAGCAGTCTCGGACAGAATTCACCCCTCCACTTT
TRBV5-1	14	TRBJ2-7	NA	few	CASSGSGRGDEQYF	TGCGCCAGCAGCGGTAGCGGCAGAGGGGACGAGCAGTACTTC
TRBV20-1	11	TRBJ2-1	TRBD2	NA	CSAATSGKTFF	TGCAGTGCCGCCACTAGCGGGAAGACGTTCTTC
TRBV10-3	13	TRBJ1-4	NA	NA	CAINAGVGEKLFF	TGTGCCATCAACGCCGGAGTTGGTGAAAAACTGTTTTTT
TRBV29-1	10	TRBJ1-1	NA	NA	CSDGNTEAFF	TGCAGCGACGGGAACACTGAAGCTTTCTTT
TRBV15	15	TRBJ2-5	NA	NA	CATSRGTGQGETQYF	TGTGCCACCAGCAGAGGAACAGGGCAGGGGGAGACCCAGTACTTC
TRBV7-8	16	TRBJ2-3	NA	NA	CASSWPAWTRTDTQYF	TGTGCCAGCAGCTGGCCGGCATGGACACGCACAGATACGCAGTATTTT
TRBV28	16	TRBJ2-5	TRBD2	NA	CASSPELAGAGETQYF	TGTGCCAGCAGTCCAGAACTAGCGGGAGCGGGAGAGACCCAGTACTTC
TRBV11-2	14	TRBJ2-3	NA	NA	CASTPGHRTDTQYF	TGTGCCAGCACTCCGGGACACCGCACAGATACGCAGTATTTT
TRBV18	14	TRBJ1-1	TRBD1	NA	CASSRDRGNTEAFF	TGTGCCAGCTCACGGGACAGGGGTAACACTGAAGCTTTCTTT
TRBV7-2	14	TRBJ2-3	NA	once	CASSSHSDRDTQYF	TGTGCCAGCAGCTCTCACTCGGACAGAGATACGCAGTATTTT
TRBV7-3	14	TRBJ1-2	NA	NA	CASSFQTGDYGYTF	TGTGCCAGCAGCTTTCAGACAGGAGACTATGGCTACACCTTC
TRBV18	16	TRBJ2-2	NA	once	CASSPGGTPGLGELFF	TGTGCCAGCTCACCAGGGGGGACTCCTGGTCTCGGGGAGCTGTTTTTT
TRBV27	14	TRBJ2-7	NA	NA	CASSLVRDSYEQYF	TGTGCCAGCAGTTTAGTCAGGGACTCCTACGAGCAGTACTTC
TRBV3-1/TRBV3-2	11	TRBJ1-1	NA	NA	CASSQGLVAFF	TGTGCCAGCAGCCAAGGGCTTGTAGCTTTCTTT
TRBV5-1	14	TRBJ1-6	NA	NA	CASSPGDYNSPLHF	TGCGCCAGCAGTCCGGGGGACTATAATTCACCCCTCCACTTT
TRBV5-1	15	TRBJ2-7	TRBD2	NA	CASSLGGGGAYEQYF	TGCGCCAGCAGCTTGGGAGGTGGGGGGGCCTACGAGCAGTACTTC
TRBV27	15	TRBJ2-1	TRBD2	NA	CASSLAGGSYNEQFF	TGTGCCAGCAGCTTAGCGGGTGGGTCCTACAATGAGCAGTTCTTC
TRBV24-1	11	TRBJ2-1	NA	once	CATSDGPRGFF	TGTGCCACCAGTGACGGACCCCGGGGGTTCTTC
TRBV7-2	14	TRBJ1-5	NA	NA	CASSSTVGGQPQHF	TGTGCCAGCAGCTCCACTGTGGGGGGGCAGCCCCAGCATTTT
TRBV6-5	13	TRBJ1-2	NA	NA	CASSNRGGPGYTF	TGTGCCAGCAGCAACCGTGGCGGGCCGGGCTACACCTTC
TRBV7-8	13	TRBJ2-5	NA	NA	CASSLTSEGTQYF	TGTGCCAGCAGCTTAACGTCAGAGGGGACCCAGTACTTC
TRBV18	16	TRBJ2-5	TRBD1	NA	CASSPRQGLSQETQYF	TGTGCCAGCTCACCCAGACAGGGGCTCAGCCAAGAGACCCAGTACTTC
TRBV7-3	13	TRBJ2-2	NA	NA	CATKGANTGELFF	TGTGCCACCAAGGGGGCGAACACCGGGGAGCTGTTTTTT
TRBV7-9	15	TRBJ2-3	TRBD2	NA	CASSLSGGRRDTQYF	TGTGCCAGCAGCTTAAGCGGGGGAAGGCGAGATACGCAGTATTTT
TRBV28	12	TRBJ2-7	NA	NA	CASSLFGGNRYF	TGTGCCAGCAGTTTATTCGGGGGAAATCGGTACTTC
TRBV6-5	14	TRBJ1-3	NA	NA	CASSFGSSGNTIYF	TGTGCCAGCAGTTTCGGGAGCTCTGGAAACACCATATATTTT
TRBV5-1	15	TRBJ1-1	TRBD1	NA	CASSGTQGGNTEAFF	TGCGCCAGCAGCGGGACACAGGGGGGAAACACTGAAGCTTTCTTT
TRBV28	13	TRBJ2-3	NA	NA	CASSLTDPDTQYF	TGTGCCAGCAGTTTGACAGACCCAGATACGCAGTATTTT
TRBV7-2	14	TRBJ1-4	TRBD1	NA	CASSSTGAGEKLFF	TGTGCCAGCAGCTCGACAGGGGCGGGTGAAAAACTGTTTTTT
TRBV3-1/TRBV3-2	14	TRBJ1-1	NA	NA	CASSQGRAGGEAFF	TGTGCCAGCAGCCAGGGAAGGGCCGGGGGGGAAGCTTTCTTT
TRBV28	16	TRBJ1-1	NA	NA	CASSLSQGLSNTEAFF	TGTGCCAGCAGTTTATCCCAGGGACTTTCGAACACTGAAGCTTTCTTT
TRBV6-6	15	TRBJ1-4	TRBD1	NA	CASSVTGGNGEKLFF	TGTGCCAGCAGTGTGACAGGGGGCAATGGTGAAAAACTGTTTTTT
TRBV15	16	TRBJ1-3	NA	once	CATSRGGASSGNTIYF	TGTGCCACCAGCAGAGGTGGAGCGAGCTCTGGAAACACCATATATTTT